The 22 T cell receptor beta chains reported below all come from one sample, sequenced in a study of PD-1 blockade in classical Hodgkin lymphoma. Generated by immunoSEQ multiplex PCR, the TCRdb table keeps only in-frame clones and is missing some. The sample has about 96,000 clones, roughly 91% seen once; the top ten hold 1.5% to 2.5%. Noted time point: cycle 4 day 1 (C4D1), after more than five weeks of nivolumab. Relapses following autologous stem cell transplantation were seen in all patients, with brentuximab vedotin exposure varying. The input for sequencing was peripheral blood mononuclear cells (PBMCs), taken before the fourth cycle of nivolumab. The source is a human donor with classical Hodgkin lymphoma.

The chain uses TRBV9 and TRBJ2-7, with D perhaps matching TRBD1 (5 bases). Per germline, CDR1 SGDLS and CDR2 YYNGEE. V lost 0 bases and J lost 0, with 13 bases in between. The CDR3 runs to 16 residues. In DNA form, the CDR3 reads TGTGCCAGCAGCGTAGGGGGCCGCCAGGGCTCCTACGAGCAGTACTTC. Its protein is CASSVGGRQGSYEQYF.

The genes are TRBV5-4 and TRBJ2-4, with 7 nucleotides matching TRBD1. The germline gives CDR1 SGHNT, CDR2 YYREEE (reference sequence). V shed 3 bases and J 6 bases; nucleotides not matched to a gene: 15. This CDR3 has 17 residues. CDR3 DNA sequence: TGTGCCAGCAGCTCCCAAAGTGGGACAGTCCGGGGAAACATTCAGTACTTC. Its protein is CASSSQSGTVRGNIQYF.

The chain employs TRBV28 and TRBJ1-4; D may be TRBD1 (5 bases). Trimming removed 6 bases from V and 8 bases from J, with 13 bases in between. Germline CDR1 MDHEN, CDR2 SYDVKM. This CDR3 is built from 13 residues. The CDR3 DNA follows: TGTGCCAGCAGCAGGGTCTTAGGAGAAAAACTGTTTTTT. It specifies CASSRVLGEKLFF.

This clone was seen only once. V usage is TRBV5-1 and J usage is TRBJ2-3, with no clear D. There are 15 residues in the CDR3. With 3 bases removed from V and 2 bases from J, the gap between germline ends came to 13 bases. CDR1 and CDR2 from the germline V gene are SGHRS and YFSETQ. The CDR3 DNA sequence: TGCGCCAGCAGCTCGGCCTGGAGCCCCACAGATACGCAGTATTTT. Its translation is CASSSAWSPTDTQYF.

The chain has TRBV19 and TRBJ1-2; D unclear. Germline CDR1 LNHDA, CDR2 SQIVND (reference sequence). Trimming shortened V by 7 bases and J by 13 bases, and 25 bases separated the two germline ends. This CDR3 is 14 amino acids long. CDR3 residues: CASTMIQRAGRRTF. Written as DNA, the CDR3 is TGTGCCAGTACTATGATACAAAGAGCCGGACGCCGCACCTTC.

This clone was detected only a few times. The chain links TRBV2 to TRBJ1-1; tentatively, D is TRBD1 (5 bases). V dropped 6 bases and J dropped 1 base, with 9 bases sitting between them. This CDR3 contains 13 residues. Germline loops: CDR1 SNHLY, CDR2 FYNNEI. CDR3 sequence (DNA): TGTGCCAGCAGGTGGGACGGGAACACTGAAGCTTTCTTT. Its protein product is CASRWDGNTEAFF.

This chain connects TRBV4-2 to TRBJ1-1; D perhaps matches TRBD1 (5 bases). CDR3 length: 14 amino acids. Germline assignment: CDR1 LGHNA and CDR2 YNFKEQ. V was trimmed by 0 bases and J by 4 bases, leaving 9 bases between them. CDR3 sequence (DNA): TGTGCCAGCAGCCAAGATGGGGGGGGCACTGAAGCTTTCTTT. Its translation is CASSQDGGGTEAFF.

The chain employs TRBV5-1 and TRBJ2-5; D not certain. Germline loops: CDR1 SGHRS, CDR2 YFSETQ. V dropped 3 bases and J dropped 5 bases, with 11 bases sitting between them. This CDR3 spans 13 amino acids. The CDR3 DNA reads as TGCGCCAGCAGCTCCACTATTGGGGAGACCCAGTACTTC. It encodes CASSSTIGETQYF.

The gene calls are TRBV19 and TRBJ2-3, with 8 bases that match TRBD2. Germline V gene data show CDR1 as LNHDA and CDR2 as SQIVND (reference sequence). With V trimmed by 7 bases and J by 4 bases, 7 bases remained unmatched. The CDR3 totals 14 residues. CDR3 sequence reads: CASTTGGEADTQYF. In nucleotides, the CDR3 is TGTGCCAGTACAACGGGAGGGGAGGCAGATACGCAGTATTTT.

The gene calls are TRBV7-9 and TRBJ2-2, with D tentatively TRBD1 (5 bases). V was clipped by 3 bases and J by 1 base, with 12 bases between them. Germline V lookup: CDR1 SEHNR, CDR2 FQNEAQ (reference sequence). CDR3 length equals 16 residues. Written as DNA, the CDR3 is TGTGCCAGCAGCTTCCTAGGGGCGAAGAACACCGGGGAGCTGTTTTTT. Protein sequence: CASSFLGAKNTGELFF.

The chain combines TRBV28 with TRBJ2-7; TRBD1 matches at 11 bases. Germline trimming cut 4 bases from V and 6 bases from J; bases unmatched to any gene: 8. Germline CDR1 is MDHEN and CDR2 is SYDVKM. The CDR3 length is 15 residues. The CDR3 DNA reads TGTGCCAGCAGTTCCCCCGGGACAGGGGGTTTCGAGCAGTACTTC. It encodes CASSSPGTGGFEQYF. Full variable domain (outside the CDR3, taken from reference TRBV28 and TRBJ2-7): DVKVTQSSRYLVKRTGEKVFLECVQDMDHENMFWYRQDPGLGLRLIYFSYDVKMKEKGDIPEGYSVSREKKERFSLILESASTNQTSMYLCASSSPGTGGFEQYFGPGTRLTVT.

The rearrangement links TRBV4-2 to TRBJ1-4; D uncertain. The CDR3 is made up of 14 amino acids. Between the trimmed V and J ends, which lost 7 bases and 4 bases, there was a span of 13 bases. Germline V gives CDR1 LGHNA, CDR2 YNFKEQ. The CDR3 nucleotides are TGTGCCAGCAAAAGGGTCCTCCTTAATGAAAAACTGTTTTTT. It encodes CASKRVLLNEKLFF.

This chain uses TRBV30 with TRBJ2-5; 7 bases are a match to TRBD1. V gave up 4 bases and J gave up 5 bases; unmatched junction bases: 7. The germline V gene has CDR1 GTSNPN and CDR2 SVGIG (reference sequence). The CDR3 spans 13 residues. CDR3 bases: TGTGCCTGGAAGGTACAGGGGTTGGAGACCCAGTACTTC. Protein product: CAWKVQGLETQYF.

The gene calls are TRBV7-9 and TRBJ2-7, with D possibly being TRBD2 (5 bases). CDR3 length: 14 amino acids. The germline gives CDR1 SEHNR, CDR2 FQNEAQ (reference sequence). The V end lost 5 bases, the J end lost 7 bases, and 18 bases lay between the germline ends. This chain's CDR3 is CASSAPARAREQYF. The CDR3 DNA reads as TGTGCCAGCAGCGCCCCCGCGAGGGCGCGGGAGCAGTACTTC. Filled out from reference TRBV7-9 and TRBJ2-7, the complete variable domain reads DTGVSQNPRHKITKRGQNVTFRCDPISEHNRLYWYRQTLGQGPEFLTYFQNEAQLEKSRLLSDRFSAERPKGSFSTLEIQRTEQGDSAMYLCASSAPARAREQYFGPGTRLTVT.

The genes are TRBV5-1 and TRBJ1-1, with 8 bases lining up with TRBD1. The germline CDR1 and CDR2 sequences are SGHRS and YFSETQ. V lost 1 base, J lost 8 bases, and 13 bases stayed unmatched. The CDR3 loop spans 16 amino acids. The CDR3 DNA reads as TGCGCCAGCAGCTTGCCCGCAAGGACAGGGATAATAGAAGCTTTCTTT. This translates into CASSLPARTGIIEAFF.

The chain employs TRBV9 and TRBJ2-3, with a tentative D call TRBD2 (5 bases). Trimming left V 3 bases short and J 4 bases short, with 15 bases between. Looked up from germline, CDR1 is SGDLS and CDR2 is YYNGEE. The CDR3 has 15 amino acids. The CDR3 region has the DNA TGTGCCAGCAGCGAGCGACCATTAGCGCCAGATACGCAGTATTTT. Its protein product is CASSERPLAPDTQYF.

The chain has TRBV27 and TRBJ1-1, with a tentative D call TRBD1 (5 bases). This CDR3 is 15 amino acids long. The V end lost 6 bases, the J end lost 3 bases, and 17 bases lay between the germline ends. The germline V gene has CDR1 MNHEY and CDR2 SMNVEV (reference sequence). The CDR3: CASSLDQGGDTEAFF. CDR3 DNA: TGTGCCAGCAGCCTGGATCAGGGAGGGGACACTGAAGCTTTCTTT.

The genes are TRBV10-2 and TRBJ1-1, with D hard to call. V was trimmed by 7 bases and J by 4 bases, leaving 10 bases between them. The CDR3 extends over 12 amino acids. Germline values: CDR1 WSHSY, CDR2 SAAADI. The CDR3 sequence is CASTSMSTEAFF. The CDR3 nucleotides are TGCGCCAGCACGAGCATGAGCACTGAAGCTTTCTTT.

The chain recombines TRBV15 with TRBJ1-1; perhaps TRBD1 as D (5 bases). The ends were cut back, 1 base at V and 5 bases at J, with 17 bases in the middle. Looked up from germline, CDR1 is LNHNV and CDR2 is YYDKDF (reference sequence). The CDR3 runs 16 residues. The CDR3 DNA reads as TGTGCCACCAGCAGAGTGTCAGGGAGGAAGAGGACTGAAGCTTTCTTT. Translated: CATSRVSGRKRTEAFF.

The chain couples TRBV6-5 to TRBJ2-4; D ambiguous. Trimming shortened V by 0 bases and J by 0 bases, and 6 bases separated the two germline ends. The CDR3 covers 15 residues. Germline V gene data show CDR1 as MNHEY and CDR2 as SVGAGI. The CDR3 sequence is CASSYSRLAKNIQYF. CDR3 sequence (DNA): TGTGCCAGCAGTTACTCGAGGTTAGCCAAAAACATTCAGTACTTC.

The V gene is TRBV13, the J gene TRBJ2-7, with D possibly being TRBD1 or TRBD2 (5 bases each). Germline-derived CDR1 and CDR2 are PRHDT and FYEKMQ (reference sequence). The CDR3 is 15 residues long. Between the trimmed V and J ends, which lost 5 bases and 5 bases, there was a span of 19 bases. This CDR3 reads CASSLGLVGAHEQYF. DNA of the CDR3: TGTGCCAGCAGCCTCGGACTCGTCGGGGCCCACGAGCAGTACTTC.

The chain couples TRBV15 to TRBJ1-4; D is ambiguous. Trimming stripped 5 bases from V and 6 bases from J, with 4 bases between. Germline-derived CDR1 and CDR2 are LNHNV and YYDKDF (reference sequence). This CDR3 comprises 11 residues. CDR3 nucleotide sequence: TGTGCCACCAGCGCCTATGAAAAACTGTTTTTT. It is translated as CATSAYEKLFF.